The entry that follows covers one TCR beta chain sequence. The sample comes from a study of blood T cell repertoires in COVID-19. Study-wide context: Donors in the United States, Italy and Spain gave samples during acute or convalescent COVID-19. PBMCs, B-cell-depleted T cells, or T cells were the source of the cDNA or gDNA that made up the material.

Assay: immunoSEQ multiplex PCR; the TCRdb copy retains only in-frame clones and omits some. The sample shows a few hundred thousand clones, more than 80% of them seen only once. Germline V lookup: CDR1 SGHNT, CDR2 YYREEE (reference sequence). This CDR3 region has 14 residues. V was pared by 8 bases and J by 3 bases, with 17 bases between. V usage is TRBV5-4 and J usage is TRBJ2-5; possibly TRBD2 for D (6 bases). Material for sequencing was PBMCs or T cells enriched from blood (not recorded which). The receptor was isolated from a woman aged 18-29 years who had recovered from COVID-19. DNA for the CDR3: TGTGCCAGTCTTGCGGGACCGCTAGAAGAGACCCAGTACTTC. Its translation: CASLAGPLEETQYF.